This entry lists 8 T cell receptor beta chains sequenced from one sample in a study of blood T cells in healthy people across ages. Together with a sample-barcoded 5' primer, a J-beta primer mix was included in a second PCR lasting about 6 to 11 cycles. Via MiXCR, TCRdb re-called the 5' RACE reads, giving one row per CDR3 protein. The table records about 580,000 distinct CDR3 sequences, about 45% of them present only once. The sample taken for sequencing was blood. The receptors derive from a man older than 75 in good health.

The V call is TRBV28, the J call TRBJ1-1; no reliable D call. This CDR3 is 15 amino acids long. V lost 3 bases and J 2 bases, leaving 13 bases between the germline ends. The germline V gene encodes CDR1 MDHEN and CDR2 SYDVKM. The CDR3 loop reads CASSFPRAGNTEAFF. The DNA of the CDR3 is TGTGCCAGCAGTTTCCCAAGAGCCGGAAACACTGAAGCTTTCTTT.

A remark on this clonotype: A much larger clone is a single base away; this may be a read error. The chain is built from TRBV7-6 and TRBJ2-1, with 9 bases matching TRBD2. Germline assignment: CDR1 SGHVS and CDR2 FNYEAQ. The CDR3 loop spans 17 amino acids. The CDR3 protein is CGSCLVRRGGRYNEQFF. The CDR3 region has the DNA TGTGGCAGCTGCTTAGTTCGGCGGGGGGGCCGGTACAATGAGCAGTTCTTC.

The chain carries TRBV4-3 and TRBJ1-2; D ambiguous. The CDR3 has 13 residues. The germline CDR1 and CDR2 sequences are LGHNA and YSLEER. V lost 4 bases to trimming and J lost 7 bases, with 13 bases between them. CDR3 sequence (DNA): TGCGCCAGCAGCCTAGGACCCTTGGGTGGCTACACCTTC. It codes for CASSLGPLGGYTF.

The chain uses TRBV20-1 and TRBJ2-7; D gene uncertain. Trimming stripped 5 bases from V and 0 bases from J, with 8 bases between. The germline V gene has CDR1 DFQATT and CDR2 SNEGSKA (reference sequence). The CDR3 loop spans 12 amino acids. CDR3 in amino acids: CSAGTFSYEQYF. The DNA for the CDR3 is TGCAGTGCTGGTACGTTCTCCTACGAGCAGTACTTC.

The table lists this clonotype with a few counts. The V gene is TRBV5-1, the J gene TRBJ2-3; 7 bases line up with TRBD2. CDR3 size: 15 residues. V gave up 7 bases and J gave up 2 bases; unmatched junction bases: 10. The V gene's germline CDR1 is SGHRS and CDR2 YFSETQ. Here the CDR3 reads CASGRASGNTDTQYF. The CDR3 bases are TGCGCCAGCGGCCGGGCTAGCGGAAACACAGATACGCAGTATTTT.

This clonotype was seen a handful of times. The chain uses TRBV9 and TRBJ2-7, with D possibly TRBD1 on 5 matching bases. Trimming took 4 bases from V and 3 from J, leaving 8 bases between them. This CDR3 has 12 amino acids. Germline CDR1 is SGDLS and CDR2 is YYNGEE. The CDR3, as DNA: TGTGCCAGCAGCCAGGACAACTACGAGCAGTACTTC. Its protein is CASSQDNYEQYF.

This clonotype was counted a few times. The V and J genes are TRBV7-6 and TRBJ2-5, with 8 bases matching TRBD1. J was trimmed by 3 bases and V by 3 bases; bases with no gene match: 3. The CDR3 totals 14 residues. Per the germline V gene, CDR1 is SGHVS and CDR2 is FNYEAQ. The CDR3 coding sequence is TGTGCCAGCAGCTTGCAACAGGGGGAAGAGACCCAGTACTTC. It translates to CASSLQQGEETQYF.

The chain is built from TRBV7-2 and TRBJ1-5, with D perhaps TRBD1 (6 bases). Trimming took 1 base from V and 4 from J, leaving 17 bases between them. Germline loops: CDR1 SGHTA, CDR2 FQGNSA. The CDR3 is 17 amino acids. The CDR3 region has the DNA TGTGCCAGCAGCTTAGGTCCGGGGGCGCTTGCAAATCAGCCCCAGCATTTT. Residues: CASSLGPGALANQPQHF.